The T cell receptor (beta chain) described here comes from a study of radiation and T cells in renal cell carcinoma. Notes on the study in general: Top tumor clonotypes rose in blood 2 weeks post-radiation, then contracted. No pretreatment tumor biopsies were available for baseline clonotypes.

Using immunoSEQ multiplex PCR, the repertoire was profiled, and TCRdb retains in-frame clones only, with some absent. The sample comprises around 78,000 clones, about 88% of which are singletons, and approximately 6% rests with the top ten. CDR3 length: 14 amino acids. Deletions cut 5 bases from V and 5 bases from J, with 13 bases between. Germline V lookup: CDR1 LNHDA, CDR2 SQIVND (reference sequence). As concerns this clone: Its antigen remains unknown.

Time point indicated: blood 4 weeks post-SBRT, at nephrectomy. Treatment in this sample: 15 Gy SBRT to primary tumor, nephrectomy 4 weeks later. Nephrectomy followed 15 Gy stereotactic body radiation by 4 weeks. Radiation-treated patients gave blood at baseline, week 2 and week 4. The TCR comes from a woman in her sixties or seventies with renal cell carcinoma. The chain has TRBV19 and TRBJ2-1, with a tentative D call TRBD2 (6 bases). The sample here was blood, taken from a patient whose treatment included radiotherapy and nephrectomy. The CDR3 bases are TGTGCCAGTAGTGAGACTAGGTTAGACAATGAGCAGTTCTTC. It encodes CASSETRLDNEQFF. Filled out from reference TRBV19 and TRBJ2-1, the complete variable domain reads DGGITQSPKYLFRKEGQNVTLSCEQNLNHDAMYWYRQDPGQGLRLIYYSQIVNDFQKGDIAEGYSVSREKKESFPLTVTSAQKNPTAFYLCASSETRLDNEQFFGPGTRLTVL.